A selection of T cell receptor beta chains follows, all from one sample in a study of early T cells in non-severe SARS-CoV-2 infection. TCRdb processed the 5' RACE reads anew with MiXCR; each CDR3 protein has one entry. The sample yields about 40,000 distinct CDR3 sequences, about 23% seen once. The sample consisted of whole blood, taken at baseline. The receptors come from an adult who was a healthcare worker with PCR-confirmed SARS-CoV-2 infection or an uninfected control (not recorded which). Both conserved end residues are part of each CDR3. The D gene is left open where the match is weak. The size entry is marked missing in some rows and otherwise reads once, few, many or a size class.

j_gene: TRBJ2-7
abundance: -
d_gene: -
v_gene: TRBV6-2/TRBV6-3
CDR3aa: CASSSNIHGQYF
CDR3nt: TGTGCCAGCAGTTCCAACATCCACGGGCAGTACTTC

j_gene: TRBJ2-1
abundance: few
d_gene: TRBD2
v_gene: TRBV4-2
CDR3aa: CASSQRPSGGVGNEQFF
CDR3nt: TGTGCCAGCAGCCAACGGCCGAGCGGGGGGGTCGGCAATGAGCAGTTCTTC

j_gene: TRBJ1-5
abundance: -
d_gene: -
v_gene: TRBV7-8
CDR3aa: CASSLAQSARQPQHF
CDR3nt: TGTGCCAGCAGCTTAGCGCAGTCCGCCAGGCAGCCCCAGCATTTT

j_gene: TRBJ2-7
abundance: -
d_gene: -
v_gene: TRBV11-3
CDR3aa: CASSFTYF
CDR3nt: TGTGCCAGCAGCTTCACTTACTTC

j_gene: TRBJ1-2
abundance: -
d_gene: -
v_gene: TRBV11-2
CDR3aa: CASSPGLGYTF
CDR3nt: TGTGCCAGCAGCCCCGGGCTTGGCTACACCTTC

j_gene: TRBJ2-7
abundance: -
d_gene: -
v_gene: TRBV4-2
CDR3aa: CASSQEGYEQYF
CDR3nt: TGTGCCAGCAGCCAAGAGGGCTACGAGCAGTACTTC

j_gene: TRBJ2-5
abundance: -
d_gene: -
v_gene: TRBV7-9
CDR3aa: CASSSGVTQYF
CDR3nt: TGTGCCAGCAGCTCGGGGGTGACCCAGTACTTC

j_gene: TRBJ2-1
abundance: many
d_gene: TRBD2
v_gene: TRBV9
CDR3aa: CASSATSGGTLEQFF
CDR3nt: TGTGCCAGCAGCGCAACTAGCGGGGGAACACTTGAGCAGTTCTTC

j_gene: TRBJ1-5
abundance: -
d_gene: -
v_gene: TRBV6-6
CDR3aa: CASSSIDRSRNQPQHF
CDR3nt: TGTGCCAGCAGTTCCATTGACAGGAGTCGCAATCAGCCCCAGCATTTT

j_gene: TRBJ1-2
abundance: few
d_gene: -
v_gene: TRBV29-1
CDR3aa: CSVDFTGNGYTF
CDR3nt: TGCAGCGTTGACTTTACAGGGAATGGCTACACCTTC

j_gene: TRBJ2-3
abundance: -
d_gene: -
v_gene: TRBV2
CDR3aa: CASSESSVTDTQYF
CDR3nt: TGTGCCAGCAGTGAATCCTCGGTGACAGATACGCAGTATTTT

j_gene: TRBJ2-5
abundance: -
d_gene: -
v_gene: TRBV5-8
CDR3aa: CASSPSGAETQYF
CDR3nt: TGTGCCAGCAGCCCCTCGGGGGCAGAGACCCAGTACTTC

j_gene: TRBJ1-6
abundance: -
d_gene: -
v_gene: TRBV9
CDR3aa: CASSVARGGNSPLHF
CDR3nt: TGTGCCAGCAGCGTAGCGCGCGGGGGTAATTCACCCCTCCACTTT

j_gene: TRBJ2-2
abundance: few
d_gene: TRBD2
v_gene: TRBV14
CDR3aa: CASSQGAGGAIGELFF
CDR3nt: TGTGCCAGCAGCCAAGGAGCCGGGGGGGCGATCGGGGAGCTGTTTTTT

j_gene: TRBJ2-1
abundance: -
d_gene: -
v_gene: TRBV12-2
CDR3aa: CASRFNLRQNEQFF
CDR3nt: TGTGCAAGTCGCTTCAATTTACGTCAGAATGAGCAGTTCTTC

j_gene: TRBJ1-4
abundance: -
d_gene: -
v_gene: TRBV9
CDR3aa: CASSVATGTLNEKLFF
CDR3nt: TGTGCCAGCAGCGTAGCAACAGGGACTCTTAATGAAAAACTGTTTTTT

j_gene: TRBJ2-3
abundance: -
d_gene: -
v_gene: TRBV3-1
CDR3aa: CASSLITDTQYF
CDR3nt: TGTGCCAGCAGCCTTATCACAGATACGCAGTATTTT

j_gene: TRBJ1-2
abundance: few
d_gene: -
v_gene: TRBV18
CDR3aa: CASSPRQVKQANYGYTF
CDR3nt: TGTGCCAGCTCACCCCGACAGGTAAAACAAGCTAACTATGGCTACACCTTC

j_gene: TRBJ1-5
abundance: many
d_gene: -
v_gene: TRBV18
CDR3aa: CASSPQRGHRSNQPQHF
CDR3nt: TGTGCCAGCTCACCACAACGGGGACATCGGAGCAATCAGCCCCAGCATTTT

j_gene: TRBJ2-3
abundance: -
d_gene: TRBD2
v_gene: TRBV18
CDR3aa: CASSPPTSGQQYF
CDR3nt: TGTGCCAGCTCACCACCGACTAGCGGGCAGCAGTATTTT

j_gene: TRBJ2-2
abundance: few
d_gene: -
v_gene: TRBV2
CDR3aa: CASSEKYGLNTGELFF
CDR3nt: TGTGCCAGCAGTGAGAAATACGGTCTAAACACCGGGGAGCTGTTTTTT

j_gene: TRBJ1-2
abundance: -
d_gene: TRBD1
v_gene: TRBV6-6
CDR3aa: CASRGTALNYGYTF
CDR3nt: TGTGCCAGCAGAGGGACAGCCCTTAACTATGGCTACACCTTC

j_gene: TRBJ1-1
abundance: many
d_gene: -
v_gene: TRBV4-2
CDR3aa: CASSQEGRGLGAFF
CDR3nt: TGTGCCAGCAGCCAAGAGGGGCGGGGGCTTGGAGCTTTCTTT

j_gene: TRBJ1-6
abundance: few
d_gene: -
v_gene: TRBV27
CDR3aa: CASRPTQGPSSYNSPLHF
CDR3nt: TGTGCCAGTAGACCAACTCAGGGGCCGAGCTCCTATAATTCACCCCTCCACTTT

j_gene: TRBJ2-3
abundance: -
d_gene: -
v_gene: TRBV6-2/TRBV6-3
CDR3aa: CASRATEIKDTQYF
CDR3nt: TGTGCCAGCAGGGCGACAGAGATCAAGGATACGCAGTATTTT

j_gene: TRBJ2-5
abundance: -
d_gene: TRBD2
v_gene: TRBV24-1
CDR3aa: CATRGTSDETQYF
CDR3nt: TGTGCCACCCGCGGGACTAGCGATGAGACCCAGTACTTC

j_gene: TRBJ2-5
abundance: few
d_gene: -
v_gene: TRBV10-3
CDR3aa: CATAPAPGETQYF
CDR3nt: TGTGCCACCGCGCCAGCCCCTGGGGAGACCCAGTACTTC

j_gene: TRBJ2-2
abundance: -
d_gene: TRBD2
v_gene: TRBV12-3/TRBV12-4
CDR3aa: CASSLSAGETGELFF
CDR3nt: TGTGCCAGCAGCCTTAGCGCGGGGGAGACCGGGGAGCTGTTTTTT

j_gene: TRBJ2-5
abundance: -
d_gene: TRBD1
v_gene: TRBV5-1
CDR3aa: CASSWGQIQSGTQYF
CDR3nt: TGCGCCAGCAGCTGGGGACAGATCCAAAGTGGGACCCAGTACTTC

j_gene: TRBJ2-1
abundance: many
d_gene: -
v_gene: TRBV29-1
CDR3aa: CSVEADSYNEQFF
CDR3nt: TGCAGCGTTGAGGCGGACTCTTACAATGAGCAGTTCTTC

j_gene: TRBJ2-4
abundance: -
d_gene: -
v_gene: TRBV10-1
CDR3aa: CARRPGGRWGKNIQYF
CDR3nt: TGCGCCAGACGACCGGGCGGGCGCTGGGGCAAAAACATTCAGTACTTC

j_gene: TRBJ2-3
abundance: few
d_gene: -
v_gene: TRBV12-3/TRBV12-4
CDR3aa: CASGRDSTDTQYF
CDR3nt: TGTGCCAGCGGCCGGGACAGCACAGATACGCAGTATTTT

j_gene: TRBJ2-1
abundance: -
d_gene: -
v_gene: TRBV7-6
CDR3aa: CASSLDPATYNEQFF
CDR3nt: TGTGCCAGCAGCCTCGATCCGGCGACCTACAATGAGCAGTTCTTC

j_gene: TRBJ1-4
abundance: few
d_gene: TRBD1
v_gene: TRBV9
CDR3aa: CASSASGTENEKLFF
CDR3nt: TGTGCCAGCAGCGCATCCGGGACAGAGAATGAAAAACTGTTTTTT

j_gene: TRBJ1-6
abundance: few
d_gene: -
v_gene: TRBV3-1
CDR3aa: CASSQLAANSPLHF
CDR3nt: TGTGCCAGCAGCCAACTGGCGGCTAATTCACCCCTCCACTTT

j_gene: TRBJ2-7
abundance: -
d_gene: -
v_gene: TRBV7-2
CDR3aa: CASSLGYYYEQYF
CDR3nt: TGTGCCAGCAGCTTAGGTTACTACTACGAGCAGTACTTC

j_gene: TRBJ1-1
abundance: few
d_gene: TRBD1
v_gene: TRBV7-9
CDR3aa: CASSFGQGKNTEAFF
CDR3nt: TGTGCCAGCAGCTTTGGACAGGGGAAGAACACTGAAGCTTTCTTT

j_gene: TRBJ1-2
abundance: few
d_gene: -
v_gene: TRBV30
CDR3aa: CAWGEGNYGYTF
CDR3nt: TGTGCCTGGGGCGAGGGAAACTATGGCTACACCTTC

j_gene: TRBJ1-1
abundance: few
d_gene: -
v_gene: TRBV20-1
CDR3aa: CSASHGAMNTEAFF
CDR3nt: TGCAGTGCCAGTCACGGGGCCATGAACACTGAAGCTTTCTTT

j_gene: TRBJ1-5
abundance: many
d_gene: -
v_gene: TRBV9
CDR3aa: CASSVGQGNQPQHF
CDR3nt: TGTGCCAGCAGCGTAGGTCAGGGGAATCAGCCCCAGCATTTT

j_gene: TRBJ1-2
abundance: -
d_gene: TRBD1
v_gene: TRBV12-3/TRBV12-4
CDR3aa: CASSFRDSNDYGYTF
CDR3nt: TGTGCCAGCAGTTTCCGGGACAGCAATGACTATGGCTACACCTTC

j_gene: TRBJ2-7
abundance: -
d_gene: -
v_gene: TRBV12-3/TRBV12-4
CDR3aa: CASSLATADEQYF
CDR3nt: TGTGCCAGCAGTTTAGCGACGGCTGACGAGCAGTACTTC

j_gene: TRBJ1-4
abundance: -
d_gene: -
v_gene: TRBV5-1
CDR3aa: CASSLREVQANEKLFF
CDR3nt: TGCGCCAGCAGCTTAAGGGAAGTTCAGGCTAATGAAAAACTGTTTTTT

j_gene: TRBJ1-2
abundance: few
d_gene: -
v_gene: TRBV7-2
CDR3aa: CASSPGYAGPNYGYTF
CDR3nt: TGTGCCAGCAGCCCAGGATATGCAGGGCCGAACTATGGCTACACCTTC

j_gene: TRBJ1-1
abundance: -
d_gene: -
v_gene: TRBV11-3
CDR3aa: CASSQNLGVNTEAFF
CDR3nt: TGTGCCAGCAGCCAGAATCTGGGGGTGAACACTGAAGCTTTCTTT

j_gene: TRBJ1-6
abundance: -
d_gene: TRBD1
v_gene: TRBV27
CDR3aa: CASSPWTGSYNSPLHF
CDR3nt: TGTGCCAGCAGCCCTTGGACAGGCTCCTATAATTCACCCCTCCACTTT

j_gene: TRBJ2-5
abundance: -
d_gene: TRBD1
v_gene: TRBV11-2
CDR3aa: CASSSRTGPETQYF
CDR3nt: TGTGCCAGCAGCTCAAGGACAGGTCCGGAGACCCAGTACTTC

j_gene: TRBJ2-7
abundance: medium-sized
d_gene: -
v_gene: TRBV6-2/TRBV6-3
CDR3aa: CASSHREHYEQYF
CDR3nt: TGTGCCAGCAGCCACAGGGAACACTACGAGCAGTACTTC

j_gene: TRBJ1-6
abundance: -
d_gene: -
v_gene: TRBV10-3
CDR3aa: CAISESGYSPLHF
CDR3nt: TGTGCCATCAGTGAGTCGGGGTATTCACCCCTCCACTTT

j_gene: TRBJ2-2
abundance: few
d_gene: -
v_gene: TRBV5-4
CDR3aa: CASSLGHTANTGELFF
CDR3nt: TGTGCCAGCAGCCTGGGCCACACTGCGAACACCGGGGAGCTGTTTTTT

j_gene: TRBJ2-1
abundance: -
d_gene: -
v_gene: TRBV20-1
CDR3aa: CSAIGTDEQFF
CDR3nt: TGCAGTGCCATAGGCACTGATGAGCAGTTCTTC

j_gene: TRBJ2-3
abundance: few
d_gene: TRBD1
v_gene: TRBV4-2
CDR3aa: CASSRDRVTTTDTQYF
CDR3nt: TGTGCCAGCAGCCGGGACAGGGTGACCACCACAGATACGCAGTATTTT

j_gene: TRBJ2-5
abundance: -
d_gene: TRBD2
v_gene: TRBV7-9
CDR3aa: CASSLLAGTSWETQYF
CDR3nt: TGTGCCAGCAGCTTGCTTGCCGGGACTAGCTGGGAGACCCAGTACTTC

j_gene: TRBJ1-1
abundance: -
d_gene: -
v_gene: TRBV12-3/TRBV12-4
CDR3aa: CASSLLENTEAFF
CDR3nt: TGTGCCAGCAGTTTATTGGAGAACACTGAAGCTTTCTTT

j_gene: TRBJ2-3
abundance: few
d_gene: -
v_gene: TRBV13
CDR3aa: CASSPLDTSYTDTQYF
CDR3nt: TGTGCCAGCAGCCCGTTAGACACCTCATACACAGATACGCAGTATTTT

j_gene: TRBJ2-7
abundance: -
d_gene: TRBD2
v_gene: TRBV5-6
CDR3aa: CASSRGLAEFYEQYF
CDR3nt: TGTGCCAGCAGCCGGGGACTAGCGGAGTTCTACGAGCAGTACTTC

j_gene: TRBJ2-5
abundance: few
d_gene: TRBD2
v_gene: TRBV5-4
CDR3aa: CASSLAGGAETQYF
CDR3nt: TGTGCCAGCAGCTTAGCGGGGGGCGCGGAGACCCAGTACTTC

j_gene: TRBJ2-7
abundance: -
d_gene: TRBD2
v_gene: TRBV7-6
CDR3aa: CASSLISGGPSEQYF
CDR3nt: TGTGCCAGCAGCTTAATTAGCGGGGGACCCTCCGAGCAGTACTTC

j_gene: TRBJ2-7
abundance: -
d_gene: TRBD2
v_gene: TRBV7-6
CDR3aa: CASSYLAVFNAEQYF
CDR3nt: TGTGCCAGCAGCTACCTAGCGGTGTTTAATGCCGAGCAGTACTTC